This T cell receptor beta chain was recorded in a study of cytomegalovirus exposure and HLA in healthy donors. Study-level points and caveats: Links to common viral pathogens appeared, in a later analysis, for several of the most significant clusters. A list of about 180 TCR beta chains associated with cytomegalovirus was given. Some highly shared sequence variants likely arose as a pipeline artifact. Reportedly, cytomegalovirus status was diagnosed with high sensitivity and specificity.

Use of 60 Vbeta and 13 Jbeta primers characterized the PCR. Produced via immunoSEQ multiplex PCR; TCRdb's table is partial and in-frame only. Here the sample spans roughly 160,000 clones, less than 90% being singletons. Trimming at V came to 8 bases and at J to 6 bases, leaving 9 bases not matched to a gene. There are 13 residues in the CDR3. The germline V gene has CDR1 SNHLY and CDR2 FYNNEI. Notes on this clone: Its matching antigen is unknown.

Sequenced input: PBMCs. The genes are TRBV2 and TRBJ2-7, with 8 bases fitting TRBD2. The clonotype comes from a boy between 2 and 10 years old in good health and CMV-seronegative. In DNA form, the CDR3 reads TGTGCCAGCTCCCCCGCGGGAGGAGGCGAGCAGTACTTC. It encodes CASSPAGGGEQYF.